The subject of this entry is one T cell receptor (beta chain). This entry belongs to a study of blood T cell repertoires in COVID-19. Study overall: PBMCs, B-cell-depleted T cells, or T cells were the source of the cDNA or gDNA that made up the material.

CDR1 is LGHDT, CDR2 YNNKEL, per germline (reference sequence). This CDR3 spans 17 amino acids. Unmatched junction bases numbered 6, after V lost 1 base and J lost 0 bases. The repertoire was sequenced with immunoSEQ multiplex PCR; TCRdb's copy has only in-frame clones and lacks some. The repertoire holds 160,000 or so clones, with 65% to 85% as singletons. This sequence joins TRBV3-1 (or the pseudogene TRBV3-2) and TRBJ1-5; 7 bases are shared with TRBD1. Material for sequencing was PBMCs or T cells enriched from blood (not recorded which). This clonotype was sampled from a middle-aged man who had recovered from COVID-19. CDR3 loop: CASSQGRGVLSNQPQHF. The CDR3 DNA is TGTGCCAGCAGCCAAGGCAGGGGGGTTCTTAGCAATCAGCCCCAGCATTTT.